The 12 T cell receptor beta chains below all came from one sample that was sequenced in a study of T cell changes during pregnancy in multiple sclerosis. Some clones are missing from TCRdb's copy, which holds only in-frame ones; the method was immunoSEQ multiplex PCR. Among around 130,000 clones listed, 90% to 98% were seen once. The sequenced sample was peripheral blood, obtained after pregnancy. The receptors were gathered from a female donor with multiple sclerosis, enrolled in a pregnancy study.

The chain uses TRBV5-1 and TRBJ2-7; possibly TRBD2 for D (5 bases). Between the trimmed V and J ends, which lost 1 base and 1 base, there was a span of 9 bases. In germline, CDR1 is SGHRS, CDR2 YFSETQ. The CDR3 covers 14 residues. CDR3 nucleotides: TGCGCCAGCAGCTTGTTACGGGGTTCCTACGAGCAGTACTTC. Amino acid sequence: CASSLLRGSYEQYF.

In nucleotides, the CDR3 is TGTGCCAGCAGTGACAGGGGGAGCAATCAGCCCCAGCATTTT. As protein: CASSDRGSNQPQHF. The rearrangement links TRBV2 to TRBJ1-5; 7 bases map to TRBD1. This CDR3 comprises 14 residues. With 3 bases clipped from V and 1 base from J, the junction kept 0 bases outside the gene matches. In germline, CDR1 is SNHLY, CDR2 FYNNEI.

The chain joins TRBV7-9 to TRBJ2-7; D is possibly TRBD2 (6 bases). V shed 5 bases and J shed 2 bases, with 13 bases lying between them. The CDR3 has 14 residues. The V gene's germline CDR1 is SEHNR and CDR2 FQNEAQ (reference sequence). CDR3 residues: CASSKRAIPYEQYF. The CDR3 bases are TGTGCCAGCAGCAAGCGGGCTATACCCTACGAGCAGTACTTC.

The gene calls are TRBV7-3 and TRBJ2-5; possibly TRBD2 for D (5 bases). The CDR3 covers 14 residues. The germline V and J ends were trimmed by 2 bases and 2 bases, with 9 bases remaining between them. Germline V CDR1 and CDR2: SGHTA, FQGTGA. As DNA, the CDR3 is TGTGCCAGCAGCTTAGGCGGGTATCAAGAGACCCAGTACTTC. This encodes CASSLGGYQETQYF.

The chain carries TRBV27 and TRBJ1-5, with D perhaps matching TRBD1 (6 bases). The CDR3 runs 15 residues. The V gene's germline CDR1 is MNHEY and CDR2 SMNVEV (reference sequence). Trimming pared 8 bases from V and 4 bases from J, leaving 18 bases between. CDR3 region: CASGRGGGRNQPQHF. The CDR3 region has the DNA TGTGCCAGCGGGAGGGGGGGCGGTAGGAATCAGCCCCAGCATTTT.

This clone was counted at least ten times. The chain employs TRBV4-2 and TRBJ2-5; D possibly corresponds to TRBD2 (5 bases). V was cut by 0 bases and J by 5 bases, with 10 bases left in between. The CDR3 is made up of 14 amino acids. Germline CDR1 and CDR2: LGHNA and YNFKEQ. CDR3 protein: CASSQDARVETQYF. The DNA of the CDR3 is TGTGCCAGCAGCCAAGATGCGAGGGTGGAGACCCAGTACTTC.

The chain couples TRBV19 to TRBJ2-6, with unresolved D. V was shortened by 0 bases and J by 1 base, with 7 bases between the two germline ends. CDR3 length: 16 residues. Germline values: CDR1 LNHDA, CDR2 SQIVND (reference sequence). CDR3 nucleotides: TGTGCCAGTAGTATAGATACGGTTTCTGGGGCCAACGTCCTGACTTTC. Translated: CASSIDTVSGANVLTF.

V and J are TRBV7-6 and TRBJ2-5; 9 bases fit TRBD2. J lost 3 bases, V lost 0 bases, and 2 bases had no gene match. There are 15 residues in the CDR3. Germline values: CDR1 SGHVS, CDR2 FNYEAQ. The CDR3 protein is CASSLAGGREETQYF. The CDR3 region has the DNA TGTGCCAGCAGCTTAGCCGGCGGGAGGGAAGAGACCCAGTACTTC.

The J gene is TRBJ1-1, the V gene TRBV27; D not certain. The CDR3 has 11 amino acids. Germline V lookup: CDR1 MNHEY, CDR2 SMNVEV (reference sequence). Trimming shortened V by 8 bases and J by 1 base, and 5 bases separated the two germline ends. CDR3 in amino acids: CASVRNTEAFF. CDR3 sequence (DNA): TGTGCCAGCGTGAGGAACACTGAAGCTTTCTTT.

This sequence joins TRBV2 and TRBJ1-1; D ambiguous. Germline CDR1 reads SNHLY; CDR2 reads FYNNEI. Trimming cost V 7 bases and J 4 bases, with 13 bases left between them. This CDR3 has 13 residues. The CDR3 loop reads CASKGGVGTEAFF. In DNA, the CDR3 is TGTGCCAGCAAAGGCGGCGTCGGCACTGAAGCTTTCTTT.

This chain joins TRBV7-6 and TRBJ1-4; tentative D call: TRBD1 (6 bases). The V and J ends lost 5 bases and 10 bases respectively, with 14 bases between them. The germline CDR1 and CDR2 sequences are SGHVS and FNYEAQ. This CDR3 contains 13 residues. CDR3 loop: CASSTRTDGKLFF. The CDR3 bases are TGTGCCAGCAGCACTCGGACAGACGGAAAACTGTTTTTT.

J is TRBJ2-7 and V is TRBV14; D gene unclear. This CDR3 is built from 14 residues. CDR1 is SGHDN, CDR2 FVKESK, per germline. The V and J ends lost 3 bases and 6 bases respectively, with 15 bases between them. CDR3 amino acids: CASSHQLHPGEQYF. The CDR3 DNA sequence: TGTGCCAGCAGCCACCAACTGCATCCGGGCGAGCAGTACTTC.